These 32 T cell receptor beta chains share one sample of origin, sequenced in a study of T cells in narcolepsy. Measured with immunoSEQ multiplex PCR; TCRdb has only the in-frame clones, and not every one. The sample carries over 20,000 clones, 92% recorded once. The sequenced sample consisted of CD45RA- memory CD4+ T cells from PBMCs. These TCRs come from a human donor with narcolepsy.

CDR3 DNA sequence: TGTGCCTGGTCCTGGAAACGGACTGTTGTTTGGGAAAAAGAGACCCAGTACTTC. Protein: CAWSWKRTVVWEKETQYF. This sequence joins TRBV30 and TRBJ2-5; tentative D call: TRBD2 (5 bases). Trimming removed 5 bases at V and 3 bases at J, with 28 bases between. Germline CDR1 is GTSNPN and CDR2 is SVGIG (reference sequence). The CDR3 spans 18 residues.

This chain connects TRBV19 to TRBJ2-3, with a weak D call TRBD2 (5 bases). V was shortened by 5 bases and J by 1 base, with 16 bases between the two germline ends. The germline gives CDR1 LNHDA, CDR2 SQIVND (reference sequence). The CDR3 has 16 residues. The CDR3 bases are TGTGCCAGTAGTCCCCTTGGGAGCGTCGGCACAGATACGCAGTATTTT. Residues: CASSPLGSVGTDTQYF.

The gene calls are TRBV19 and TRBJ1-5, with a tentative D call TRBD1 (6 bases). CDR1 is LNHDA and CDR2 is SQIVND in the germline V gene (reference sequence). The CDR3 has 15 amino acids. The V end was cut by 4 bases, the J end by 1 base, with 11 bases between. The CDR3 loop reads CASSTLQGSNQPQHF. The CDR3 DNA reads as TGTGCCAGTAGTACACTACAGGGAAGCAATCAGCCCCAGCATTTT. Supplemented by reference TRBV19 and TRBJ1-5, the full variable domain reads DGGITQSPKYLFRKEGQNVTLSCEQNLNHDAMYWYRQDPGQGLRLIYYSQIVNDFQKGDIAEGYSVSREKKESFPLTVTSAQKNPTAFYLCASSTLQGSNQPQHFGDGTRLSIL.

The chain is built from TRBV5-1 and TRBJ2-2, with no clear D. This CDR3 contains 17 residues. CDR1 SGHRS and CDR2 YFSETQ come from the germline V gene. The V gene lost 0 bases and the J gene lost 0 bases, with 12 bases spanning the gap. The CDR3 bases are TGCGCCAGCAGCTTGGGAGTCTCCGCCCCGAACACCGGGGAGCTGTTTTTT. Translation gives CASSLGVSAPNTGELFF.

This rearrangement joins TRBV30 to TRBJ1-4, with unresolved D. The V gene's germline CDR1 is GTSNPN and CDR2 SVGIG (reference sequence). This CDR3 contains 13 residues. V lost 0 bases and J lost 10, with 12 bases in between. CDR3 sequence: CAWSVPPVGKLFF. CDR3 DNA sequence: TGTGCCTGGAGTGTACCTCCCGTGGGAAAACTGTTTTTT.

The rearrangement uses TRBV5-4 and TRBJ2-7, with 10 bases identical to TRBD2. With 4 bases clipped from V and 4 bases from J, the junction kept 8 bases outside the gene matches. Germline V lookup: CDR1 SGHNT, CDR2 YYREEE (reference sequence). This CDR3 comprises 15 residues. The CDR3 region is CASSLPGTSVYEQYF. CDR3 bases: TGTGCCAGCAGCCTGCCCGGGACTAGCGTTTACGAGCAGTACTTC.

The J gene is TRBJ1-1, the V gene TRBV11-2; D not certain. This CDR3 has 12 amino acids. V was clipped by 3 bases and J by 5 bases, with 7 bases between them. The germline CDR1 and CDR2 sequences are SGHAT and FQNNGV. CDR3 amino acids: CASSFAGTEAFF. The CDR3 DNA is TGTGCCAGCAGCTTTGCTGGTACTGAAGCTTTCTTT. The full variable domain, with the rest looked up from reference TRBV11-2 and TRBJ1-1, is EAGVAQSPRYKIIEKRQSVAFWCNPISGHATLYWYQQILGQGPKLLIQFQNNGVVDDSQLPKDRFSAERLKGVDSTLKIQPAKLEDSAVYLCASSFAGTEAFFGQGTRLTVV.

The CDR3 DNA is TGTGCCAGCAGCCGAAGCAAACTGGAGGATACGCAGTATTTT. Protein product: CASSRSKLEDTQYF. The genes are TRBV4-2 and TRBJ2-3; D is unresolved. The V gene's germline CDR1 is LGHNA and CDR2 YNFKEQ. V dropped 4 bases and J dropped 6 bases, with 14 bases sitting between them. This CDR3 has 14 residues.

J is TRBJ1-2 and V is TRBV27; perhaps TRBD1 as D (6 bases). Trimming left V 5 bases short and J 4 bases short, with 11 bases between. The germline gives CDR1 MNHEY, CDR2 SMNVEV (reference sequence). This CDR3 has 13 amino acids. The CDR3 spells CASSTGDTYGYTF. CDR3 nucleotide sequence: TGTGCCAGCAGTACCGGGGACACCTATGGCTACACCTTC.

The V gene is TRBV25-1, the J gene TRBJ1-2; 10 bases agree with TRBD1. Germline CDR1 is MGHDK and CDR2 is SYGVNS. The CDR3 runs to 17 residues. V lost 6 bases and J lost 4; bases outside the gene matches: 14. CDR3 residues: CASSTGTGEVLTYGYTF. The CDR3 nucleotides read TGTGCCAGCAGCACCGGGACAGGGGAGGTCCTGACCTATGGCTACACCTTC.

This chain joins TRBV29-1 and TRBJ1-1; D gene uncertain. Germline V lookup: CDR1 SQVTM, CDR2 ANQGSEA. V lost 1 base and J 2 bases, leaving 8 bases between the germline ends. The CDR3 covers 13 residues. Here the CDR3 DNA reads TGCAGCGTTGAAGTGCAGCCTAACACTGAAGCTTTCTTT. This gives the protein CSVEVQPNTEAFF.

The chain links TRBV28 to TRBJ2-7, with TRBD1 matching over 7 bases. The V and J ends lost 3 bases and 2 bases, in that order; junction bases with no gene match: 4. The length of the CDR3 is 14 residues. Germline loops: CDR1 MDHEN, CDR2 SYDVKM. This CDR3 is CASSFPGQTYEQYF. CDR3 in DNA: TGTGCCAGCAGTTTCCCGGGACAGACCTACGAGCAGTACTTC.

The chain couples TRBV6-5 to TRBJ1-1; D uncertain. V was clipped by 4 bases and J by 7 bases, with 7 bases between them. The germline gives CDR1 MNHEY, CDR2 SVGAGI. The length of the CDR3 is 11 residues. The CDR3 DNA sequence: TGTGCCAGCAGTTCCGCCCGTGAAGCTTTCTTT. Translating it yields CASSSAREAFF.

This rearrangement joins TRBV5-1 to TRBJ1-1; tentative D call: TRBD1 (5 bases). Germline CDR1 SGHRS, CDR2 YFSETQ. Trimming left V 5 bases short and J 1 base short, with 9 bases between. This CDR3 comprises 13 residues. The CDR3 region is CASRVGGNTEAFF. The CDR3 bases are TGCGCCAGCAGAGTGGGGGGGAACACTGAAGCTTTCTTT.

The J gene is TRBJ1-2, the V gene TRBV10-3; maybe TRBD1 (5 bases). The germline V and J ends were trimmed by 4 bases and 5 bases, with 11 bases remaining between them. In germline, CDR1 is ENHRY, CDR2 SYGVKD. The CDR3 extends over 13 amino acids. The CDR3 spells CAISAGREYGYTF. The CDR3 bases are TGTGCCATCAGTGCGGGCAGGGAATATGGCTACACCTTC.

The chain recombines TRBV5-1 with TRBJ1-4; D is ambiguous. Per the germline V gene, CDR1 is SGHRS and CDR2 is YFSETQ. Trimming shortened V by 2 bases and J by 0 bases, and 11 bases separated the two germline ends. This CDR3 contains 16 residues. Here the CDR3 DNA reads TGCGCCAGCAGCTTACTTGGGCAAGCAACTAATGAAAAACTGTTTTTT. It specifies CASSLLGQATNEKLFF.

This clone occurred once. The rearrangement uses TRBV7-2 and TRBJ1-2, with D hard to call. CDR3 size: 15 residues. The germline V gene has CDR1 SGHTA and CDR2 FQGNSA. The V end was cut by 1 base, the J end by 7 bases, with 16 bases between. The CDR3, as DNA: TGTGCCAGCAGCTTAGGGACCGCCTTTCAGAGTGGCTACACCTTC. Translated, it gives CASSLGTAFQSGYTF.

The chain uses TRBV9 and TRBJ2-1; 7 bases match TRBD2. CDR1 SGDLS and CDR2 YYNGEE come from the germline V gene. The CDR3 totals 19 residues. The V segment lost 0 bases and the J segment 2 bases; nucleotides outside the gene matches: 14. Here the CDR3 reads CASSVGLSGRERPYNEQFF. The CDR3 DNA reads TGTGCCAGCAGCGTAGGTCTCTCTGGGCGGGAGCGGCCCTACAATGAGCAGTTCTTC.

The chain is built from TRBV30 and TRBJ2-3; TRBD2 matches 7 bases. CDR1 GTSNPN and CDR2 SVGIG come from the germline V gene (reference sequence). The CDR3 sequence is 14 residues long. The junction had 5 bases not matched to a gene; V was cut back by 4 bases and J by 1 base. As DNA, the CDR3 is TGTGCCTGGACGGCGGGAGAAGGCACAGATACGCAGTATTTT. Its translation is CAWTAGEGTDTQYF. Complete variable domain (other parts from reference TRBV30 and TRBJ2-3): SQTIHQWPATLVQPVGSPLSLECTVEGTSNPNLYWYRQAAGRGLQLLFYSVGIGQISSEVPQNLSASRPQDRQFILSSKKLLLSDSGFYLCAWTAGEGTDTQYFGPGTRLTVL.

The rearrangement joins TRBV6-6 to TRBJ1-1, with TRBD1 matching over 7 bases. With V trimmed by 6 bases and J by 4 bases, 8 bases remained unmatched. The CDR3 length is 14 residues. The germline CDR1 and CDR2 sequences are MNHNY and SVGAGI (reference sequence). The CDR3 coding sequence is TGTGCCAGCAGATTCGGACAGGAGGGCACTGAAGCTTTCTTT. Translating gives CASRFGQEGTEAFF.

The chain uses TRBV28 and TRBJ1-5; 12 bases map to TRBD1. Germline loops: CDR1 MDHEN, CDR2 SYDVKM. The junction had 22 bases not matched to a gene; V was cut back by 6 bases and J by 7 bases. The CDR3 sequence is 20 residues long. CDR3 sequence (DNA): TGTGCCAGCAGCCAAATCTTGCAAACCGGGACAGGGGGCCGAGTACAGCCCCAGCATTTT. Translated, it gives CASSQILQTGTGGRVQPQHF.

This chain uses TRBV9 with TRBJ2-5; tentative D call: TRBD2 (7 bases). CDR3 length: 14 amino acids. The V and J ends lost 2 bases and 3 bases respectively, with 11 bases between them. Germline assignment: CDR1 SGDLS and CDR2 YYNGEE. This CDR3 is CASSVDSGKETQYF. CDR3 DNA: TGTGCCAGCAGCGTGGACAGCGGGAAAGAGACCCAGTACTTC.

V gene TRBV6-5 combines with J gene TRBJ2-2; no clear D gene. The CDR3 extends over 14 amino acids. Germline V CDR1 and CDR2: MNHEY, SVGAGI. V lost 7 bases and J 6 bases, leaving 15 bases between the germline ends. CDR3 region: CASNPDTRAGELFF. The CDR3 DNA sequence: TGTGCCAGCAACCCCGACACACGGGCCGGGGAGCTGTTTTTT.

This clone was picked up one time. V and J are TRBV10-3 and TRBJ2-2; 10 bases agree with TRBD2. Germline V gene sequence: CDR1 ENHRY, CDR2 SYGVKD. This CDR3 is built from 15 residues. Germline trimming cut 4 bases from V and 5 bases from J; bases unmatched to any gene: 4. The CDR3 sequence is CAISGLAGNTGELFF. The CDR3, as DNA: TGTGCCATCAGTGGACTAGCGGGTAATACCGGGGAGCTGTTTTTT.

The chain recombines TRBV7-2 with TRBJ2-1; D remains ambiguous. The CDR3 contains 16 residues. Germline-derived CDR1 and CDR2 are SGHTA and FQGNSA. Trimming took 1 base from V and 10 from J, leaving 20 bases between them. The CDR3 DNA reads as TGTGCCAGCAGCTTAGGGCAGCGACGGAATGAAAGGGAGCAGTTCTTC. This codes for CASSLGQRRNEREQFF.

V usage is TRBV9 and J usage is TRBJ2-1; 10 nucleotides agree with TRBD2. Germline CDR1 and CDR2: SGDLS and YYNGEE. The CDR3 length is 16 residues. The ends lost 4 bases at V and 8 bases at J; junction bases unmatched: 12. CDR3 amino acids: CASSLRGASGSDEQFF. CDR3 DNA sequence: TGTGCCAGCAGCCTCCGTGGGGCTAGCGGGAGCGATGAGCAGTTCTTC.

The rearrangement joins TRBV29-1 to TRBJ2-2, with TRBD1 identical over 8 bases. With 7 bases clipped from V and 7 bases from J, the junction kept 8 bases outside the gene matches. The CDR3 is made up of 13 amino acids. Germline V gene lookup returns CDR1 SQVTM and CDR2 ANQGSEA. In DNA form, the CDR3 reads TGCAGCGGGAGCAGGGGGCTCGGCGGGGAGCTGTTTTTT. It translates to CSGSRGLGGELFF.

The chain joins TRBV2 to TRBJ2-1; 9 bases map to TRBD2. The CDR3 sequence is 15 residues long. The germline V gene has CDR1 SNHLY and CDR2 FYNNEI. J lost 2 bases, V lost 7 bases, and 6 bases had no gene match. CDR3 in amino acids: CASTPQREAYNEQFF. The CDR3 nucleotides read TGTGCCAGCACTCCCCAGCGGGAGGCCTACAATGAGCAGTTCTTC.

This clone was recorded only once. J is TRBJ1-1 and V is TRBV30; D is perhaps TRBD1 (6 bases). This CDR3 is built from 13 residues. CDR1 is GTSNPN, CDR2 SVGIG, per germline (reference sequence). Trimming shortened V by 3 bases and J by 3 bases, and 11 bases separated the two germline ends. The CDR3 sequence is CAWRDSWDTEAFF. The CDR3 coding sequence is TGTGCCTGGAGGGACAGTTGGGACACTGAAGCTTTCTTT.

The chain combines TRBV27 with TRBJ2-7; 8 bases fit TRBD1. V trimming: 7 bases; J trimming: 3 bases; junction bases outside the gene matches: 8. Germline assignment: CDR1 MNHEY and CDR2 SMNVEV (reference sequence). CDR3 length: 14 amino acids. In nucleotides, the CDR3 is TGTGCCAGCATGAATAGGGACAGGTACTACGAGCAGTACTTC. It translates to CASMNRDRYYEQYF.

The V call is TRBV27, the J call TRBJ1-5, with D possibly being TRBD1 (6 bases). The CDR3 sequence is 16 residues long. Trimming shortened V by 6 bases and J by 2 bases, and 17 bases separated the two germline ends. Germline V lookup: CDR1 MNHEY, CDR2 SMNVEV (reference sequence). CDR3 region: CASSPLGGIGNQPQHF. As DNA, the CDR3 is TGTGCCAGCAGCCCCCTAGGGGGGATAGGCAATCAGCCCCAGCATTTT.

This sequence joins TRBV30 and TRBJ1-1, with D possibly TRBD1 on 6 matching bases. Germline lookup yields CDR1 GTSNPN and CDR2 SVGIG (reference sequence). This CDR3 is 13 amino acids long. Trimming cost V 5 bases and J 0 bases, with 10 bases left between them. CDR3 DNA: TGTGCCTGGGAGGGGGGTATGAACACTGAAGCTTTCTTT. It yields the protein CAWEGGMNTEAFF. Variable domain in full (rest from reference TRBV30 and TRBJ1-1): SQTIHQWPATLVQPVGSPLSLECTVEGTSNPNLYWYRQAAGRGLQLLFYSVGIGQISSEVPQNLSASRPQDRQFILSSKKLLLSDSGFYLCAWEGGMNTEAFFGQGTRLTVV.